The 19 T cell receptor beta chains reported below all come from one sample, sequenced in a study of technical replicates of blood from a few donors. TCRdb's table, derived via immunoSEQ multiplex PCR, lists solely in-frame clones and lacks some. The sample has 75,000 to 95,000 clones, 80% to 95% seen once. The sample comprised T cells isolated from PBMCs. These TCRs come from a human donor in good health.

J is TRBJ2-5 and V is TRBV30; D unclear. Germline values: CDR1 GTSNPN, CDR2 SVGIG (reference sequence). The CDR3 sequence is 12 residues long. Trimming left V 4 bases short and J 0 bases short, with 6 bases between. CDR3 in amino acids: CAWTGNQETQYF. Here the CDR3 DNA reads TGTGCCTGGACAGGTAACCAAGAGACCCAGTACTTC. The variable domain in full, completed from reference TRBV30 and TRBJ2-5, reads SQTIHQWPATLVQPVGSPLSLECTVEGTSNPNLYWYRQAAGRGLQLLFYSVGIGQISSEVPQNLSASRPQDRQFILSSKKLLLSDSGFYLCAWTGNQETQYFGPGTRLLVL.

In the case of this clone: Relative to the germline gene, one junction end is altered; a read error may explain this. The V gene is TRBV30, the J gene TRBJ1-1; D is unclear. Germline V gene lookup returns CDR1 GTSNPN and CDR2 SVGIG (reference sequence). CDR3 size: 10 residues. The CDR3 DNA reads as TGTGCCTGGAGTGACCAGTCAGCGACCTTT. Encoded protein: CAWSDQSATF.

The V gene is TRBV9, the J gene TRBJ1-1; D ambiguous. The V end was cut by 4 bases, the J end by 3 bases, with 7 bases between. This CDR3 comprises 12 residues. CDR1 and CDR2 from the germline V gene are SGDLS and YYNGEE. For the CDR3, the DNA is TGTGCCAGCAGCTCCCGCGACACTGAAGCTTTCTTT. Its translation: CASSSRDTEAFF.

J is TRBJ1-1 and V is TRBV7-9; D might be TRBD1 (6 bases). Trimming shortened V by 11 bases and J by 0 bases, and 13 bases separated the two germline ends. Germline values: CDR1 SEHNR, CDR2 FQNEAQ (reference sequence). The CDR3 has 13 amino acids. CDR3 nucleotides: TGTGCCGGAAAAACAGGGATGAACACTGAAGCTTTCTTT. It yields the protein CAGKTGMNTEAFF.

CDR3 protein: CASSRLVWSNQPQHF. The CDR3 DNA sequence: TGCGCCAGCAGCCGGCTAGTGTGGAGCAATCAGCCCCAGCATTTT. The gene calls are TRBV4-1 and TRBJ1-5; D ambiguous. The CDR3 consists of 15 residues. Trimming removed 4 bases from V and 1 base from J, with 11 bases in between. Germline V gene data show CDR1 as MGHRA and CDR2 as YSYEKL.

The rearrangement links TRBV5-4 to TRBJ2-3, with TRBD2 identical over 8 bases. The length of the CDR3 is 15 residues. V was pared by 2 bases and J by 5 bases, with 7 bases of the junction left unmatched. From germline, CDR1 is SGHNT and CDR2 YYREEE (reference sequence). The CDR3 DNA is TGTGCCAGCAGCTTTGGTAGCGGGGTGGGAGATACGCAGTATTTT. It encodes CASSFGSGVGDTQYF. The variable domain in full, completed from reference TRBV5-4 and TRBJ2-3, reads ETGVTQSPTHLIKTRGQQVTLRCSSQSGHNTVSWYQQALGQGPQFIFQYYREEENGRGNFPPRFSGLQFPNYSSELNVNALELDDSALYLCASSFGSGVGDTQYFGPGTRLTVL.

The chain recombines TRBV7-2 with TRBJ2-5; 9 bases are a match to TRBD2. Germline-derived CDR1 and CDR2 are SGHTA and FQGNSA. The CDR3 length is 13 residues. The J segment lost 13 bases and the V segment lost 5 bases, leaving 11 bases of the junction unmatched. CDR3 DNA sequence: TGTGCCAGCAGCCTGGCTGCGGGGGGGGGATCGTACTTC. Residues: CASSLAAGGGSYF.

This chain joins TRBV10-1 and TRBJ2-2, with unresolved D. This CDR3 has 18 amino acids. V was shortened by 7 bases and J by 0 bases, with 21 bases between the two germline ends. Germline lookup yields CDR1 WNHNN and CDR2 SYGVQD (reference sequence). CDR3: CASNLWSGPSSNTGELFF. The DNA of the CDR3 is TGCGCCAGCAACTTATGGTCGGGTCCGTCTTCGAACACCGGGGAGCTGTTTTTT.

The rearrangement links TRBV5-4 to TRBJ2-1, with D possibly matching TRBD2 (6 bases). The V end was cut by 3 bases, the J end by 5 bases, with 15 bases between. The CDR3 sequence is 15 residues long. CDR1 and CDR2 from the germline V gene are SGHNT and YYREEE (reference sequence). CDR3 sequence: CASSSPGLHDNEQFF. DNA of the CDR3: TGTGCCAGCAGCTCCCCGGGACTCCATGACAATGAGCAGTTCTTC.

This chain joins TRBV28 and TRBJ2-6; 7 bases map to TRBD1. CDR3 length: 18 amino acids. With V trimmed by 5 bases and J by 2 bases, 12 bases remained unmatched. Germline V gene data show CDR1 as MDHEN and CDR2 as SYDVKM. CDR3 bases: TGTGCCAGCAGTCCGCAACCCCCTAGGGGGCCTGGGGCCAACGTCCTGACTTTC. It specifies CASSPQPPRGPGANVLTF.

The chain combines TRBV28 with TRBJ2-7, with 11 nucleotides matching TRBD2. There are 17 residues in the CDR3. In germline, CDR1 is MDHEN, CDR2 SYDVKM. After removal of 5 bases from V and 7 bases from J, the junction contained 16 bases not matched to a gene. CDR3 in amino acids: CASSPPKLAGASYEQYF. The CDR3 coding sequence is TGTGCCAGCAGTCCTCCAAAACTAGCGGGGGCCTCTTATGAGCAGTACTTC. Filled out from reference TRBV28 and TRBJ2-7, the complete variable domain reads DVKVTQSSRYLVKRTGEKVFLECVQDMDHENMFWYRQDPGLGLRLIYFSYDVKMKEKGDIPEGYSVSREKKERFSLILESASTNQTSMYLCASSPPKLAGASYEQYFGPGTRLTVT.

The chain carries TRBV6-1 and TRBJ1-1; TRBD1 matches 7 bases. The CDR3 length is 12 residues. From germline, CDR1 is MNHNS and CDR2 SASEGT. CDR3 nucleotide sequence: TGTGGCCTGGGACAGTTGAACACTGAAGCTTTCTTT. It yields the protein CGLGQLNTEAFF.

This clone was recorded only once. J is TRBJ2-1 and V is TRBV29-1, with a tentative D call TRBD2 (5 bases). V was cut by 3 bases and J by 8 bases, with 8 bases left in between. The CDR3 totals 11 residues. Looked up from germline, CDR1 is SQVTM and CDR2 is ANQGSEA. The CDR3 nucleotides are TGCAGCGTTGACGACGGGGATGAGCAGTTCTTC. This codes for CSVDDGDEQFF.

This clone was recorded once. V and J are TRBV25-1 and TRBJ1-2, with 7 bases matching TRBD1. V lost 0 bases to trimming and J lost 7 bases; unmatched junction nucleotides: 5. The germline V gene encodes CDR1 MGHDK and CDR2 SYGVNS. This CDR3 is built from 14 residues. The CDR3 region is CASSEYGQGGGYTF. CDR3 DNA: TGTGCCAGCAGTGAATACGGTCAGGGGGGTGGCTACACCTTC.

CDR3 in DNA: TGTGCCAGCAGCTTGACCGGGACAATCTCTGGAAACACCATATATTTT. This encodes CASSLTGTISGNTIYF. This sequence joins TRBV5-5 and TRBJ1-3; TRBD1 might be the D (6 bases). This CDR3 region has 16 residues. V gave up 1 base and J gave up 0 bases, with 11 bases separating them. From germline, CDR1 is SGHKS and CDR2 YYEKEE (reference sequence).

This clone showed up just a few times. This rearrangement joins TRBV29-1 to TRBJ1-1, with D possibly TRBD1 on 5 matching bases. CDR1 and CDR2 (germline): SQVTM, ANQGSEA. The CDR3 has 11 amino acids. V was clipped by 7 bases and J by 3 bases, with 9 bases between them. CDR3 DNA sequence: TGCAGCGCCCGGGACTACACTGAAGCTTTCTTT. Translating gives CSARDYTEAFF.

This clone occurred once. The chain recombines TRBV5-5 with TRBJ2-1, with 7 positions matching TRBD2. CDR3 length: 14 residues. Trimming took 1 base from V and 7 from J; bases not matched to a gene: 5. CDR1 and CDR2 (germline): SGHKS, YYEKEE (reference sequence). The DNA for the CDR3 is TGTGCCAGCAGCTTGTGGGGGGGAGGGAATGAGCAGTTCTTC. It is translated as CASSLWGGGNEQFF.

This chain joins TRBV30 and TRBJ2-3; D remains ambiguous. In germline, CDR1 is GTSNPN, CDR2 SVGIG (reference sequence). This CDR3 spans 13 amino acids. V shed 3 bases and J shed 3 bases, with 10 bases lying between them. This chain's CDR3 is CAWSELKTDTQYF. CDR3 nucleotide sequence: TGTGCCTGGAGCGAACTGAAAACAGATACGCAGTATTTT.

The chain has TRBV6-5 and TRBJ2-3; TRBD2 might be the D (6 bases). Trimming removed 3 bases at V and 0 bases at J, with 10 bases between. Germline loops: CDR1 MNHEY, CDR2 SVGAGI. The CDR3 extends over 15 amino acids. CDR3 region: CASSYFGGSTDTQYF. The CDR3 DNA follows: TGTGCCAGCAGTTATTTCGGGGGAAGCACAGATACGCAGTATTTT.